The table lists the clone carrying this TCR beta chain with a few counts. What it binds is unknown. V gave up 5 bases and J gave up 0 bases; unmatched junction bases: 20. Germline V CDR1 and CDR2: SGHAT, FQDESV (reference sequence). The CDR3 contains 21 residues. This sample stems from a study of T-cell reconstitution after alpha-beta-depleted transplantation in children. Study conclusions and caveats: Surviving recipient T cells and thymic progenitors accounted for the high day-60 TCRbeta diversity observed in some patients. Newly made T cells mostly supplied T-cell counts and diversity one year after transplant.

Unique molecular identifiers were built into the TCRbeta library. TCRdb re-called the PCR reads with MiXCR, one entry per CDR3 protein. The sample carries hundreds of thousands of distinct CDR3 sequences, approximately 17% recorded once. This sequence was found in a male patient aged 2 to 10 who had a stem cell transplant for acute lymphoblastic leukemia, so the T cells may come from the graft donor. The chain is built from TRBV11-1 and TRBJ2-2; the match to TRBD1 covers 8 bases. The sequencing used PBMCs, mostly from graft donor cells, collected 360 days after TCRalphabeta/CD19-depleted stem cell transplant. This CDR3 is CASSNFNSRGLWPSNTGELFF. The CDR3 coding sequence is TGTGCCAGCAGCAACTTCAACAGCAGGGGGCTTTGGCCCTCGAACACCGGGGAGCTGTTTTTT.